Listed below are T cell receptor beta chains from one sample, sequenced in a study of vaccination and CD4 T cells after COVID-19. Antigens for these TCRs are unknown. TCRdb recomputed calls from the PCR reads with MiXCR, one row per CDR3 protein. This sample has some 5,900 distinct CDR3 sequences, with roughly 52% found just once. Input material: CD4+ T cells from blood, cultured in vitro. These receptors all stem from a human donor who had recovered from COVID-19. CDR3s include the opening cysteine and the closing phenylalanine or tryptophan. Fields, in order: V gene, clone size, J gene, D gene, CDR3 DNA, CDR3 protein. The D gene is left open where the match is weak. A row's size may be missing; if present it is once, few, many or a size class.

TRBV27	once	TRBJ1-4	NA	TGTGCCAGCAGAAAGACCGGGAGTACAACAACTAATGAAAAACTGTTTTTT	CASRKTGSTTTNEKLFF
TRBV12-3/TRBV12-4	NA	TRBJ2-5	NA	TGTGCCAGCAGTTTATCCGGTCAGACCCAGTACTTC	CASSLSGQTQYF
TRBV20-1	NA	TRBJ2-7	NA	TGCAGTGCTAGGACAGGACTGAGCTCCTACGAGCAGTACTTC	CSARTGLSSYEQYF
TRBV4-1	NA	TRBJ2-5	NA	TGCGCCAGCAGCCAAGCCCTCACTACCTCGTCCCAGTACTTC	CASSQALTTSSQYF
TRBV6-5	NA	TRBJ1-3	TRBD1	TGTGCCAGCAGTTTGACAGGGCTGGCGAGCTCTGGAAACACCATATATTTT	CASSLTGLASSGNTIYF
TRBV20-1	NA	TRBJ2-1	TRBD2	TGCAGTGCTAGCGGGAGGGTGGTTGAGCAGTTCTTC	CSASGRVVEQFF
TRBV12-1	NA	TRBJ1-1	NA	TGTGCCAGCAGCTCCAACAGGGAGGTGGTGACTGAAGCTTTCTTT	CASSSNREVVTEAFF
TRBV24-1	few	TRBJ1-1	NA	TGTGCCACCAGTGATCCCTCTGGGACTGAAGCTTTCTTT	CATSDPSGTEAFF
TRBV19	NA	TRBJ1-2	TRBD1	TGTGCCAGTACCTCACTGGTTACAGGGGGCGATACTGGCTACACCTTC	CASTSLVTGGDTGYTF
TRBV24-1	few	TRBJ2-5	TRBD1	TGTGCCACCAGTGATACGAGACAGGGCCGGGAGACCCAGTACTTC	CATSDTRQGRETQYF
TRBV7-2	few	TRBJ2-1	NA	TGTGCCAGCAGCCCCAGGAGCTCCTACAATGAGCAGTTCTTC	CASSPRSSYNEQFF
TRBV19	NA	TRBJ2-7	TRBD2	TGTGCCAGTAGTGCCCGGGGGGGAGGAGGCTCCTACGAGCAGTACTTC	CASSARGGGGSYEQYF
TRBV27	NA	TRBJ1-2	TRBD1	TGTGCCAGCAGTTTGCGGACAGGGAGGGATGGCTACACCTTC	CASSLRTGRDGYTF
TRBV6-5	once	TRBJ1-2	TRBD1	TGTGCCAGCAGTTCCACGACAGGGCCCTATTATGGCTACACCTTC	CASSSTTGPYYGYTF
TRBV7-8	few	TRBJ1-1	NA	TGTGCCAGCAGTTCGAGGGGGTCGGCTGAAGCTTTCTTT	CASSSRGSAEAFF
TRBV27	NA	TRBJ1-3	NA	TGTGCCAGCAGTTTATTGGGTGGTCCTGGAAACACCATATATTTT	CASSLLGGPGNTIYF
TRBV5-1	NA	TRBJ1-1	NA	TGCGCCAGCAGCTTGGAGGGAGGTGGCACTGAAGCTTTCTTT	CASSLEGGGTEAFF
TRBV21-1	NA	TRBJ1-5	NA	TGTGCCAGCAGCTCGTTAGACAGTTCCTATAGCAATCAGCCCCAGCATTTT	CASSSLDSSYSNQPQHF
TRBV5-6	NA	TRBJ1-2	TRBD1	TGTGCCAGCAGCTTGGACAGGGGGTTCGAGGGCTACACCTTC	CASSLDRGFEGYTF
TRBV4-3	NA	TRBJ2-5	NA	TGCGCCAGCAGTCCGGACACTTCTAAAGAGACCCAGTACTTC	CASSPDTSKETQYF
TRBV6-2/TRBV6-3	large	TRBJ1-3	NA	TGTGCCAGCACCCAAGCAGGGACTGGAAACACCATATATTTT	CASTQAGTGNTIYF
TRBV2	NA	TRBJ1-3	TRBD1	TGTGCCAGCAGTGAGACAGGGGGGCCTGGAAACACCATATATTTT	CASSETGGPGNTIYF
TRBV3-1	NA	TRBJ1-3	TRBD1	TGTGCCAGCAGCCAAGACAGAGGGACAGGGACTGGAAACACCATATATTTT	CASSQDRGTGTGNTIYF
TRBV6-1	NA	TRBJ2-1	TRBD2	TGTGCCAGCAGTGAGCTCCCCGAACTAGCGAACTACAATGAGCAGTTCTTC	CASSELPELANYNEQFF
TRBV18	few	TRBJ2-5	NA	TGTGCCAGCTCACCACGGGGCACCGTCCAAGAGACCCAGTACTTC	CASSPRGTVQETQYF
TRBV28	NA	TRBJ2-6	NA	TGTGCCACTACAGGGTTTGGGGCCAACGTCCTGACTTTC	CATTGFGANVLTF
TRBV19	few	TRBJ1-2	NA	TGTGCCAGTAGTATCGGGGGGCCGGGTGCTAACTATGGCTACACCTTC	CASSIGGPGANYGYTF
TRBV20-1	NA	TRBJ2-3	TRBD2	TGCAGTGCTAGAGAGACTAGCGGGTTCGGCGATACGCAGTATTTT	CSARETSGFGDTQYF
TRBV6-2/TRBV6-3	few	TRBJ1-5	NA	TGTGCCGGAAAAGATAGCAATCAGCCCCAGCATTTT	CAGKDSNQPQHF
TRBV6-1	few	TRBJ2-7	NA	TGTGCCAGCGAGCCAGCGAGCTCCTACGAGCAGTACTTC	CASEPASSYEQYF
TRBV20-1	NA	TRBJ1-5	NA	TGCAGTGCTAGAGAACAAGCGGGCAATCAGCCCCAGCATTTT	CSAREQAGNQPQHF
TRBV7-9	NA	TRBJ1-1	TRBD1	TGTGCCAGCAGCCCAGGGGGACCGAACACTGAAGCTTTCTTT	CASSPGGPNTEAFF
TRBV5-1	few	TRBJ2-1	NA	TGCGCCAGCAGGAGTTCCGGGGGACGCTACAATGAGCAGTTCTTC	CASRSSGGRYNEQFF
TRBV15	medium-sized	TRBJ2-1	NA	TGTGCCACCAGCAGAGATGTAAGCGGACTCTACAATGAGCAGTTCTTC	CATSRDVSGLYNEQFF
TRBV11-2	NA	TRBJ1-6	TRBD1	TGTGCCAGCAGCTTAGGGTTCGGACAGGGAAATTCACCCCTCCACTTT	CASSLGFGQGNSPLHF
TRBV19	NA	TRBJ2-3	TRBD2	TGTGCCAGTAGACAGCGGGGGGGCAGTGGGGATACGCAGTATTTT	CASRQRGGSGDTQYF
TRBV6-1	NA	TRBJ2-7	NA	TGTGCCACCCACAGGGAGTGGAACGAGCAGTACTTC	CATHREWNEQYF
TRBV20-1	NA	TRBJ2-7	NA	TGCAGTGCTTCCTCTAGCCTATCTGTCTACGAGCAGTACTTC	CSASSSLSVYEQYF
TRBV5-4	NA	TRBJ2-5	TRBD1	TGTGCCAGCAGCTTGGGGTACAGGGGGCTACAAGAGACCCAGTACTTC	CASSLGYRGLQETQYF
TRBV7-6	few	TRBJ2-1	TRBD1	TGTGCCAGCAGCCAGGGACAGGGGCCGTACAATGAGCAGTTCTTC	CASSQGQGPYNEQFF
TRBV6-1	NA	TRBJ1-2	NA	TGTGCCACCGATCACCCCCCGGAGGGTGTCTATGGCTACACCTTC	CATDHPPEGVYGYTF
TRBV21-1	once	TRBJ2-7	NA	TGTGCCAGCAATGGAATTAGGGAAGGTGAGAGGAGCTCCTACGAGCAGTACTTC	CASNGIREGERSSYEQYF
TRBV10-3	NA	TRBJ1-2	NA	TGTGCCATCAGTGTGAGAAACGGCTACACCTTC	CAISVRNGYTF
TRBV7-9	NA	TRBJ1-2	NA	TGTGCCAGCAGCGCGGGGGATATCTATGGCTACACCTTC	CASSAGDIYGYTF
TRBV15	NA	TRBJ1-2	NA	TGTGCCACCAGCAGAGGAGAGGGTAGACCGGGCTACACCTTC	CATSRGEGRPGYTF
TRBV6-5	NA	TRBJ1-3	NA	TGTGCCAGCAGTTACCTCCCGGCCGCGGGAAACACCATATATTTT	CASSYLPAAGNTIYF
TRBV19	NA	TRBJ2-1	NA	TGTGCCAGTAGTATAGCCGGGAACAACAATGAGCAGTTCTTC	CASSIAGNNNEQFF
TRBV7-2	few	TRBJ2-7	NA	TGTGCCAGCAGCTTAGCTAGGGCCTCCTACGAGCAGTACTTC	CASSLARASYEQYF
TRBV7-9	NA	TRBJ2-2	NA	TGTGCCAGCAGCTTACAACCGGCAGTCCCCGGGGAGCTGTTTTTT	CASSLQPAVPGELFF
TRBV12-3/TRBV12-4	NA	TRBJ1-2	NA	TGTGCCAGCAGTTTTGGGGAGAACGACTATGGCTACACCTTC	CASSFGENDYGYTF
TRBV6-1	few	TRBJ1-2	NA	TGTGCCAGCAGTCTAAAGGGAAATGGCTACACCTTC	CASSLKGNGYTF
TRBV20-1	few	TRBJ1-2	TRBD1	TGCAGTGTCCTCAGGGGGGACTATGGCTACACCTTC	CSVLRGDYGYTF
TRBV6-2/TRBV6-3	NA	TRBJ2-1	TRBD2	TGTGCCAGCAGTTCCCACGGACTAGCGGGTCAGCAGACCCATGAGCAGTTCTTC	CASSSHGLAGQQTHEQFF
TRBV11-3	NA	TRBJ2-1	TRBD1	TGTGCCAGCACCCTCCGGGACAGGCCCATTTTAGAGCAGTTCTTC	CASTLRDRPILEQFF
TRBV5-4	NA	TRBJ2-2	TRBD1	TGTGCCAGCAGCTCGGACAGGGGACTTACGAACACCGGGGAGCTGTTTTTT	CASSSDRGLTNTGELFF